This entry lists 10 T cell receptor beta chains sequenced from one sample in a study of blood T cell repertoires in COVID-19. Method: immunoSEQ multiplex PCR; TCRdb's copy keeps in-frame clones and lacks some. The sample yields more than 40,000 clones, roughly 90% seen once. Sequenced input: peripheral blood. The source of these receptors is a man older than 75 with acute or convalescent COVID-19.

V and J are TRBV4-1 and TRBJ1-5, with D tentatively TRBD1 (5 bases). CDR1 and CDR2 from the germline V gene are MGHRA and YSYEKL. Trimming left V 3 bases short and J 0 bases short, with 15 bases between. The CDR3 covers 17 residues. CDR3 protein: CASSQVGGGPSNQPQHF. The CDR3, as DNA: TGCGCCAGCAGCCAGGTGGGGGGAGGGCCTAGCAATCAGCCCCAGCATTTT.

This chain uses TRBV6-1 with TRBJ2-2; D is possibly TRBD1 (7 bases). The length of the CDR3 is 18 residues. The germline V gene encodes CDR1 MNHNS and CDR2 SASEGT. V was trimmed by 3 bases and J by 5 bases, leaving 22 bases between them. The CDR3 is CASSDGGGGTLRTGELFF. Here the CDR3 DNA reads TGTGCCAGCAGTGATGGTGGAGGGGGCACGCTAAGGACCGGGGAGCTGTTTTTT.

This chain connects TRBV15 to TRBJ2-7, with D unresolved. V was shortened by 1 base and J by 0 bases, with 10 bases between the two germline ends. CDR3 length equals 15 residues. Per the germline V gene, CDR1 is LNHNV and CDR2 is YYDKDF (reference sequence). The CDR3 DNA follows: TGTGCCACCAGCAGAGCGGTCGCGAGCTCCTACGAGCAGTACTTC. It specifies CATSRAVASSYEQYF. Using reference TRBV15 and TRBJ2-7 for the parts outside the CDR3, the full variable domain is DAMVIQNPRYQVTQFGKPVTLSCSQTLNHNVMYWYQQKSSQAPKLLFHYYDKDFNNEADTPDNFQSRRPNTSFCFLDIRSPGLGDTAMYLCATSRAVASSYEQYFGPGTRLTVT.

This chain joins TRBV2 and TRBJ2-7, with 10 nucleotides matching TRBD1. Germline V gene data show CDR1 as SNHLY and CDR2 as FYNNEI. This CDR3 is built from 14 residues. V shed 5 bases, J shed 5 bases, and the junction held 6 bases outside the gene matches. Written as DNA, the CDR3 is TGTGCCAGCAGTCGAGACAGGGGGCTTAACGAGCAGTACTTC. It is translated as CASSRDRGLNEQYF.

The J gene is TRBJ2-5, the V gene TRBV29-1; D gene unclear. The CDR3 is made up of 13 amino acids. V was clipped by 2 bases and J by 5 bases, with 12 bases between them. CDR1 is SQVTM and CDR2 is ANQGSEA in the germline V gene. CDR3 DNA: TGCAGCGTTGAACACTTGGCGGCGGAGACCCAGTACTTC. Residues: CSVEHLAAETQYF.

The CDR3 is CAWSGGDRRYYYEQYF. The DNA for the CDR3 is TGTGCCTGGAGTGGGGGGGACAGGAGATATTACTACGAGCAGTACTTC. The chain carries TRBV30 and TRBJ2-7, with 8 bases aligning to TRBD1. V dropped 1 base and J dropped 3; count of bases not matched to a gene: 11. Germline CDR1 reads GTSNPN; CDR2 reads SVGIG (reference sequence). The CDR3 is made up of 16 amino acids.

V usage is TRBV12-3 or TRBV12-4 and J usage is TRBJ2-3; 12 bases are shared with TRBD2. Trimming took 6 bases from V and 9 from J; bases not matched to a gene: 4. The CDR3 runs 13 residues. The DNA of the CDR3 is TGTGCCAGCAGCCTGACTAGCGGGGGCACGCAGTATTTT. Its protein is CASSLTSGGTQYF.

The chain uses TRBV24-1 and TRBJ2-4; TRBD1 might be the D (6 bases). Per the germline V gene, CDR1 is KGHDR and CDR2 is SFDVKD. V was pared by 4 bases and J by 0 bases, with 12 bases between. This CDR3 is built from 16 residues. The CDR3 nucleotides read TGTGCCACCAGTGACTCAGGGGCTGGAGCCAAAAACATTCAGTACTTC. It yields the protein CATSDSGAGAKNIQYF.

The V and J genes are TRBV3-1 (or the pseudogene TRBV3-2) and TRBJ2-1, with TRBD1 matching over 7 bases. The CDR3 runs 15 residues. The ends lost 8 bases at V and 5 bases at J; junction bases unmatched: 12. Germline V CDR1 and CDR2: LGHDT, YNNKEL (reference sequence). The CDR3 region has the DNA TGTGCCAGCTGTCAAGGAGCAGGGGGACACAATGAGCAGTTCTTC. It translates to CASCQGAGGHNEQFF.

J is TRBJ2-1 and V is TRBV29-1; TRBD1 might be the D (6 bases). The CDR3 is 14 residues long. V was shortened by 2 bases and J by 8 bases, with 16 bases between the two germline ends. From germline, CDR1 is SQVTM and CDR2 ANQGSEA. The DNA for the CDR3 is TGCAGCGTTGAAAGGGGGACCAGGGCTCATGAGCAGTTCTTC. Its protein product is CSVERGTRAHEQFF.